The 4 T cell receptor beta chains given below trace back to one sample, sequenced in a study of early T cells in non-severe SARS-CoV-2 infection. TCRdb itself ran the 5' RACE reads through MiXCR, one entry per CDR3 protein. The sample shows tens of thousands of distinct CDR3 sequences, roughly a tenth of them seen only once. Sequencing was carried out using whole blood. The receptors come from an adult who was a healthcare worker with PCR-confirmed SARS-CoV-2 infection or an uninfected control (not recorded which).

This clonotype was seen a handful of times. The V and J genes are TRBV20-1 and TRBJ2-3; the D is unclear. The germline V gene encodes CDR1 DFQATT and CDR2 SNEGSKA (reference sequence). The CDR3 length is 13 residues. Trimming stripped 4 bases from V and 2 bases from J, with 10 bases between. CDR3 sequence reads: CSATYRATDTQYF. The CDR3 DNA reads TGCAGTGCTACTTACAGAGCCACAGATACGCAGTATTTT.

Many counts were recorded for this clonotype. For the CDR3, the DNA is TGTGCCAGCAGTAGGACAGCGAACACCGGGGAGCTGTTTTTT. This encodes CASSRTANTGELFF. The genes are TRBV9 and TRBJ2-2, with a tentative D call TRBD1 (6 bases). This CDR3 is 14 amino acids long. The germline V gene has CDR1 SGDLS and CDR2 YYNGEE. Trimming took 5 bases from V and 0 from J, leaving 8 bases between them. Combining the CDR3 with reference TRBV9 and TRBJ2-2 gives the whole variable domain DSGVTQTPKHLITATGQRVTLRCSPRSGDLSVYWYQQSLDQGLQFLIQYYNGEERAKGNILERFSAQQFPDLHSELNLSSLELGDSALYFCASSRTANTGELFFGEGSRLTVL.

This clonotype was found many times. The CDR3 loop is CSVEDNIMAFF. CDR3 nucleotides: TGCAGCGTTGAAGATAATATAATGGCTTTCTTT. This chain links TRBV29-1 with TRBJ1-1, with D hard to call. Trimming removed 0 bases at V and 11 bases at J, with 10 bases between. CDR3 length: 11 residues. The germline gives CDR1 SQVTM, CDR2 ANQGSEA.

A few counts support this clonotype. This chain links TRBV12-3 or TRBV12-4 with TRBJ2-7, with TRBD1 matching over 7 bases. The CDR3 has 16 residues. Trimming cost V 3 bases and J 1 base; bases outside gene matches: 9. CDR3 nucleotide sequence: TGTGCCAGCAGTTTTTCGAAAGGGGGCTATTCCTACGAGCAGTACTTC. Amino acids: CASSFSKGGYSYEQYF.